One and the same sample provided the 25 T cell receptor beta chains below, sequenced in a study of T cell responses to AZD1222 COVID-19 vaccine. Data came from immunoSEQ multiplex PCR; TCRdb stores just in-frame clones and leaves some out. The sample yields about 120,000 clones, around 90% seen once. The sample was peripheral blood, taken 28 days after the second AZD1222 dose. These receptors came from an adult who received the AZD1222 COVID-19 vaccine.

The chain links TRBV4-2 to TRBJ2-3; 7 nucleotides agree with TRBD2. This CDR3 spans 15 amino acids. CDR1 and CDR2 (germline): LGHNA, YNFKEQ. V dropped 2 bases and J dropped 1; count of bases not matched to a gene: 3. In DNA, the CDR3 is TGTGCCAGCAGCCAATGGCGGGAGCGCACAGATACGCAGTATTTT. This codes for CASSQWRERTDTQYF.

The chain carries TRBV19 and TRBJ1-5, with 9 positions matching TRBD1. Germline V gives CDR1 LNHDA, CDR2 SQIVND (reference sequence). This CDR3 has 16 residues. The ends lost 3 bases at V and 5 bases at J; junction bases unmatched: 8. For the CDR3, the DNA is TGTGCCAGTAGTATTGCGACAGGGGGTGTCGATCAGCCCCAGCATTTT. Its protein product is CASSIATGGVDQPQHF.

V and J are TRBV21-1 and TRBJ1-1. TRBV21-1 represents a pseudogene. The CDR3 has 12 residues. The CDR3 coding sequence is TGTGCCAGCAGCAAAGGCCTCACTGAAGCTTTCTTT. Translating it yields CASSKGLTEAFF.

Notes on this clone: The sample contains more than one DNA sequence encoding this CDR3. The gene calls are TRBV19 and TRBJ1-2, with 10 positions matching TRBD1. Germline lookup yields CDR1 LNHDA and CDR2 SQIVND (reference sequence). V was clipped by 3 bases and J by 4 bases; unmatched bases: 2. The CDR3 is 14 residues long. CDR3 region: CASSIDRGLYGYTF. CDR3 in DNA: TGTGCCAGTAGTATTGACAGGGGGCTCTATGGCTACACCTTC.

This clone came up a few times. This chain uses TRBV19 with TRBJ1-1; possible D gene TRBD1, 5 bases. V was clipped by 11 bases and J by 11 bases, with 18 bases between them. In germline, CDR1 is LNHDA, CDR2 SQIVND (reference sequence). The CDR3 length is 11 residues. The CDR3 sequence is CACNQGREAFF. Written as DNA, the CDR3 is TGTGCCTGTAATCAGGGACGGGAGGCTTTCTTT.

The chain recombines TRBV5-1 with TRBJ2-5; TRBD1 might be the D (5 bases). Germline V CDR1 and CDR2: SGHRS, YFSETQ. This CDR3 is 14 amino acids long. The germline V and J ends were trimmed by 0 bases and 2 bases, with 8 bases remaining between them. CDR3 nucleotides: TGCGCCAGCAGCTTGGCTCCAGGGCAAGAGACCCAGTACTTC. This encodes CASSLAPGQETQYF.

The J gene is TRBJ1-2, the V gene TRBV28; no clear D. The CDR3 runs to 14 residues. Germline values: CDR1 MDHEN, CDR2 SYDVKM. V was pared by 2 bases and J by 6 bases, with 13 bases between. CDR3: CASSLLQRGDGYTF. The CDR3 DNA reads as TGTGCCAGCAGTTTACTTCAAAGAGGCGATGGCTACACCTTC.

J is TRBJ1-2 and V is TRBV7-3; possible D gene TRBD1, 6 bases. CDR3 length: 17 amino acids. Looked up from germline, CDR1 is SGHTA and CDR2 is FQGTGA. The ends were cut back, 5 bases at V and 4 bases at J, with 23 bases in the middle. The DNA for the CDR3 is TGTGCCAGCAGCCCCGCGGGGGGGCGAATATCCGGCTATGGCTACACCTTC. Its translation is CASSPAGGRISGYGYTF.

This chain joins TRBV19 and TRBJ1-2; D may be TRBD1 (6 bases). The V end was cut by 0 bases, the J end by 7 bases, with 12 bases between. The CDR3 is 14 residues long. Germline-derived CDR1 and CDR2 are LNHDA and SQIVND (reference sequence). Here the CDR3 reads CASSIDRVRGGYTF. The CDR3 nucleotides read TGTGCCAGTAGTATAGATCGTGTCAGGGGTGGCTACACCTTC.

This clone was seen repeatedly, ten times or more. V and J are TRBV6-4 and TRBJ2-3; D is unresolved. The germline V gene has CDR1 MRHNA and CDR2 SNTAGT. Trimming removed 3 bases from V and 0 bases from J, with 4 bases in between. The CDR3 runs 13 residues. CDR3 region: CASSEGSTDTQYF. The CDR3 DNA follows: TGTGCCAGCAGTGAGGGGAGCACAGATACGCAGTATTTT.

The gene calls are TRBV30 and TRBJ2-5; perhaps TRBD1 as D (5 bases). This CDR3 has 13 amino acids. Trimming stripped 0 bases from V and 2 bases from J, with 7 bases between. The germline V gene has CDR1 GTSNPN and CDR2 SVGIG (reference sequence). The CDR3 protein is CAWSVDSQETQYF. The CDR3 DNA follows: TGTGCCTGGAGTGTAGACAGTCAAGAGACCCAGTACTTC.

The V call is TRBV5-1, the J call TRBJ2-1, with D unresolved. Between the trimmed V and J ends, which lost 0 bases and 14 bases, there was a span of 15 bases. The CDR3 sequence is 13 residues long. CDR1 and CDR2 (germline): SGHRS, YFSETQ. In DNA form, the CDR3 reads TGCGCCAGCAGCTTGGTCCCCTCCGACTGGGAGTTCTTC. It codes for CASSLVPSDWEFF.

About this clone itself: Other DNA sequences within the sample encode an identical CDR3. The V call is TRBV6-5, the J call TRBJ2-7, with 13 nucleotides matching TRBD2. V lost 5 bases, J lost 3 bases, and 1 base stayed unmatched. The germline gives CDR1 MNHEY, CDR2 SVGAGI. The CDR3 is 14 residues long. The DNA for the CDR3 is TGTGCCAGCAGTCGGACTAGCGGGAGCTACGAGCAGTACTTC. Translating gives CASSRTSGSYEQYF.

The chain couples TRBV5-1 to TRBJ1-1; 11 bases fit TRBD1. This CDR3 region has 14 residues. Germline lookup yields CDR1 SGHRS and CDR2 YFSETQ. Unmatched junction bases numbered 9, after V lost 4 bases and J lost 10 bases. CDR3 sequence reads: CASSNQGQGDAAFF. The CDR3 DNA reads TGCGCCAGCAGCAACCAGGGACAGGGGGATGCAGCTTTCTTT.

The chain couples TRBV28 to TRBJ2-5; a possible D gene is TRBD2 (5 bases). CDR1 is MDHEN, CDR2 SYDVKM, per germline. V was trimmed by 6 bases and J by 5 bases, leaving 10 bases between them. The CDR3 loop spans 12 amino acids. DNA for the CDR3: TGTGCCAGCAGATCGCGGGCGGAGACCCAGTACTTC. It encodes CASRSRAETQYF.

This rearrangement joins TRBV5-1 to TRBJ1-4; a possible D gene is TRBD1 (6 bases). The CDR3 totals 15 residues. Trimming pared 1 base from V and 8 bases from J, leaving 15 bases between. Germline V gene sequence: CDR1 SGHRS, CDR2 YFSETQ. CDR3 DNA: TGCGCCAGCAGCTTGATGGGGGCAGTGGGAGAAAAACTGTTTTTT. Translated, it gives CASSLMGAVGEKLFF.

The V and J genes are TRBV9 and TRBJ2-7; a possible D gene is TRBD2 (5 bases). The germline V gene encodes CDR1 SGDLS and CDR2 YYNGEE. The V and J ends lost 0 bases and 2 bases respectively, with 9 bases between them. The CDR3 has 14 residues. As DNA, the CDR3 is TGTGCCAGCAGCGTAGAGGGTAGCGCCTACGAGCAGTACTTC. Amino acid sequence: CASSVEGSAYEQYF.

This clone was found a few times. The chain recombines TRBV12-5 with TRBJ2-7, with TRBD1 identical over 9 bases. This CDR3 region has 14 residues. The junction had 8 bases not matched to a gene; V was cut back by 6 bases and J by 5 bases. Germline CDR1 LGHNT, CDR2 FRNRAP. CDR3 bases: TGTGCTAGTGGGGCGGGACAGGGCTTCAACGAGCAGTACTTC. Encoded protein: CASGAGQGFNEQYF.

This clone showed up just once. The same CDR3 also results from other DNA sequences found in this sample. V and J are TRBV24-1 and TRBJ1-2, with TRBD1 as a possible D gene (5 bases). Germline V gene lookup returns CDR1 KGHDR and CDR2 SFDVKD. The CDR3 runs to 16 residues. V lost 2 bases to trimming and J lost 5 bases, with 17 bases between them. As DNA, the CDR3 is TGTGCCACCAGTGATTCCGGGGCGCTAGAGACATATGGCTACACCTTC. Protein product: CATSDSGALETYGYTF.

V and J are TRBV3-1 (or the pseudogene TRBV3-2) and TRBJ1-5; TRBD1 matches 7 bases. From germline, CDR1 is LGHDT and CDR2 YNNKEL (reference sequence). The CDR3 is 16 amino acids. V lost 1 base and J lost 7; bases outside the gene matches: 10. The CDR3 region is CASSQGSGGTGQPQHF. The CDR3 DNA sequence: TGTGCCAGCAGCCAAGGGTCAGGGGGGACCGGGCAGCCCCAGCATTTT.

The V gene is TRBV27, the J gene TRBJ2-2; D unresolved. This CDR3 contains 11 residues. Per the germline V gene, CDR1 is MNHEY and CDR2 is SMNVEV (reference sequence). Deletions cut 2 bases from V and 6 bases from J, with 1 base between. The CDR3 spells CASSLAGELFF. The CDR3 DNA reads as TGTGCCAGCAGTTTAGCCGGGGAGCTGTTTTTT.

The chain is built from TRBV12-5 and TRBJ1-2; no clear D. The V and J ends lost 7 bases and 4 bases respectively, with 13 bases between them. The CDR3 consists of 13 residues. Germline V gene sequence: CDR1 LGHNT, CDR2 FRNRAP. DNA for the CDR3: TGTGCTAGTGCCTCAGACGGAATCTATGGCTACACCTTC. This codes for CASASDGIYGYTF.

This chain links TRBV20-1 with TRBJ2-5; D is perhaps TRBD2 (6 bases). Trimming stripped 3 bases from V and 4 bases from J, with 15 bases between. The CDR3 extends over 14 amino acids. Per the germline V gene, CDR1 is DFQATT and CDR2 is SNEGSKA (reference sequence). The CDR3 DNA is TGCAGTGCTAGTTGGGGGAGGAAGGGAGAGACCCAGTACTTC. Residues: CSASWGRKGETQYF.

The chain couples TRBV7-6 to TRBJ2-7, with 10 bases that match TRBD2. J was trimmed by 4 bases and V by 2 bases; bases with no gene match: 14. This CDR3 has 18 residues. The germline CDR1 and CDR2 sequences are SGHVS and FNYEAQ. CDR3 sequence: CASSLRSSGRLGDYEQYF. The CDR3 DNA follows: TGTGCCAGCAGCTTAAGGTCTAGCGGGAGACTGGGGGATTACGAGCAGTACTTC. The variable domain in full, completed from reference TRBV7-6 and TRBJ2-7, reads GAGVSQSPRYKVTKRGQDVALRCDPISGHVSLYWYRQALGQGPEFLTYFNYEAQQDKSGLPNDRFSAERPEGSISTLTIQRTEQRDSAMYRCASSLRSSGRLGDYEQYFGPGTRLTVT.

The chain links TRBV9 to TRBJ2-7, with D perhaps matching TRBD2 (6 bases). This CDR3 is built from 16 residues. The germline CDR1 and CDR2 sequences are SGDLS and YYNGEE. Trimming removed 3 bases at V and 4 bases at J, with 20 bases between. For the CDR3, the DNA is TGTGCCAGCAGCGGCGGTGGAGGGCTGGGAAGTTACGAGCAGTACTTC. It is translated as CASSGGGGLGSYEQYF.